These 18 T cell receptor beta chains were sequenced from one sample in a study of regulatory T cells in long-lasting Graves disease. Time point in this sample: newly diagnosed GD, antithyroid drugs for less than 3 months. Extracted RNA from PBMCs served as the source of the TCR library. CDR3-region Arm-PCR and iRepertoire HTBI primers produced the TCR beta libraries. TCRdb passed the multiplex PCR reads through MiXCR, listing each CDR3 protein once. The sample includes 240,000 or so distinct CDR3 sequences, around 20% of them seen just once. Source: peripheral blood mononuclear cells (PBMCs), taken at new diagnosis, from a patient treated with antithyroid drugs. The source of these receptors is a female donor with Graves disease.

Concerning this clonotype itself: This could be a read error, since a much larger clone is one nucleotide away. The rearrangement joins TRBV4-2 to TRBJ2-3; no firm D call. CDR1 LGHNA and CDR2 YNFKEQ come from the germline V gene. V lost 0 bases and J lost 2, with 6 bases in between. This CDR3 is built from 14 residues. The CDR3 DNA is TGTGCCAGCAGCCAAGATTCCGCCACAGATACGCAGTATTTT. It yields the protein CASSQDSATDTQYF.

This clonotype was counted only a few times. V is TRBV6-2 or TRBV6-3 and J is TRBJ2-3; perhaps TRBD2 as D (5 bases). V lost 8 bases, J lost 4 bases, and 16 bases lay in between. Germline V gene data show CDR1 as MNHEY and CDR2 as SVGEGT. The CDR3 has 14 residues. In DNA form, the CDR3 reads TGTGCCAGCCGGAGGAACCCTAAAGCAGATACGCAGTATTTT. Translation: CASRRNPKADTQYF.

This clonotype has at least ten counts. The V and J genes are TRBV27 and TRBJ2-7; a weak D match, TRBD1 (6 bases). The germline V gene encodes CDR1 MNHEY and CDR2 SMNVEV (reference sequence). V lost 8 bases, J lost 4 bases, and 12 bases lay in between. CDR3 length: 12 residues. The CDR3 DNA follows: TGTGCCAGCGGTGTAGGGGGTTACGAGCAGTACTTC. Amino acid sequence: CASGVGGYEQYF.

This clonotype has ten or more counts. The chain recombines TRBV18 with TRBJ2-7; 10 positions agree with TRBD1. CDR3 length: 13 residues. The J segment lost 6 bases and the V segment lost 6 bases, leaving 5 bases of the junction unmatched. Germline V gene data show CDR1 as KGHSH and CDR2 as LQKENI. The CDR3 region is CASSPGQGSEQYF. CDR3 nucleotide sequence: TGTGCCAGCTCTCCGGGACAGGGGAGCGAGCAGTACTTC.

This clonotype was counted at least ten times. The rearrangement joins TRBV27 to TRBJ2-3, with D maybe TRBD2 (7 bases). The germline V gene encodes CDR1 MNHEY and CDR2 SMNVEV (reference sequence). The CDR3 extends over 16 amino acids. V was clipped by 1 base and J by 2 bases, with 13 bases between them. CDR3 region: CASSLYNRGATDTQYF. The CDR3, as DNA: TGTGCCAGCAGTTTATATAACCGGGGGGCCACAGATACGCAGTATTTT.

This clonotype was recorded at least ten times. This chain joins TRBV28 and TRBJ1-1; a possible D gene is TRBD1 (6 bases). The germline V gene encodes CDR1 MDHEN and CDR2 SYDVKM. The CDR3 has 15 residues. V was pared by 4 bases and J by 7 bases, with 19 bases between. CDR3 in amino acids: CASSSETGWDFEAFF. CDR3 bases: TGTGCCAGCAGTTCAGAAACAGGGTGGGACTTTGAAGCTTTCTTT.

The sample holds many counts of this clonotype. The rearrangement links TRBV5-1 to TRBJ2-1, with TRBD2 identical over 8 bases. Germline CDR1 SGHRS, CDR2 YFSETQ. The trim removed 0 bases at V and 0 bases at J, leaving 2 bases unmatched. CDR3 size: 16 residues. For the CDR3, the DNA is TGCGCCAGCAGCTTGGGCGGGAGGAGCTCCTACAATGAGCAGTTCTTC. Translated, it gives CASSLGGRSSYNEQFF.

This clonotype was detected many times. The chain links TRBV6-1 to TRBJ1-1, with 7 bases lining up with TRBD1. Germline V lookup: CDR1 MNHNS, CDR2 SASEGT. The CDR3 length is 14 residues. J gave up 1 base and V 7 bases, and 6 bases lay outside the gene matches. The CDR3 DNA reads TGTGCCAGCATCCCGACAGGGTCGAACACTGAAGCTTTCTTT. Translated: CASIPTGSNTEAFF.

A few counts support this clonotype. The CDR3 loop reads CASSRTAGRVGWNTEAFF. The CDR3 nucleotides are TGCGCCAGCAGCCGGACTGCAGGCCGGGTGGGGTGGAACACTGAAGCTTTCTTT. The gene calls are TRBV4-3 and TRBJ1-1, with no clear D. The germline V gene has CDR1 LGHNA and CDR2 YSLEER. This CDR3 is 18 amino acids long. Between the trimmed V and J ends, which lost 4 bases and 1 base, there was a span of 22 bases.

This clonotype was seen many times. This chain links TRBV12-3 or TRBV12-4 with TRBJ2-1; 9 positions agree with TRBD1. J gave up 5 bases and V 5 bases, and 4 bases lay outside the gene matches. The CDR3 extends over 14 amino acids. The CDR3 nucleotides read TGTGCCAGCAGTAGGACAGGGGTTAACAATGAGCAGTTCTTC. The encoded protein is CASSRTGVNNEQFF.

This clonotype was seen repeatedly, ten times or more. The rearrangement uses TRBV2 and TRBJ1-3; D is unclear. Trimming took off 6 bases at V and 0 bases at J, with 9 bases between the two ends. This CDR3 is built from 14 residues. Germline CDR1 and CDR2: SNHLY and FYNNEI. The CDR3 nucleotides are TGTGCCAGCAGCGGACCGATCTCTGGAAACACCATATATTTT. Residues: CASSGPISGNTIYF.

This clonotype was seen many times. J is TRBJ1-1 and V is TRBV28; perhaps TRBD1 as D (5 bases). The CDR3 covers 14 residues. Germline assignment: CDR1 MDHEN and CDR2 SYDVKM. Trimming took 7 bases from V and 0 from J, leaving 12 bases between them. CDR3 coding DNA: TGTGCCAGCATCCTGGACACCCTGAACACTGAAGCTTTCTTT. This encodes CASILDTLNTEAFF.

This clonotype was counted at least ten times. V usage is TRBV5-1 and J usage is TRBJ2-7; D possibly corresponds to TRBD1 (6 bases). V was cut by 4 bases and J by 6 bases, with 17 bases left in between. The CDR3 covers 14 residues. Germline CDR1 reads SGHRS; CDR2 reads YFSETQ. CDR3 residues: CASSAGGGGGEQYF. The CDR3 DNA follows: TGCGCCAGCAGCGCCGGTGGGGGCGGCGGCGAGCAGTACTTC.

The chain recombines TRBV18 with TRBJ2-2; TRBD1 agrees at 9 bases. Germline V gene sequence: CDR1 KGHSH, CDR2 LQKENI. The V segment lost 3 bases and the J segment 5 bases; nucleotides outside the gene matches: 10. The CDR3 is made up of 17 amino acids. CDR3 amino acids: CASSPPGTGSRTGELFF. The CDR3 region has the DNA TGTGCCAGCTCACCGCCCGGGACAGGGAGTAGGACCGGGGAGCTGTTTTTT.

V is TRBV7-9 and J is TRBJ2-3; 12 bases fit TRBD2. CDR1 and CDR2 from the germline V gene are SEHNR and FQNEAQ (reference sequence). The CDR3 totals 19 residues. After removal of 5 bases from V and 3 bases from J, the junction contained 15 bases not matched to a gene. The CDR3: CASSPNRTSGRLGTDTQYF. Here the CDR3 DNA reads TGTGCCAGCAGCCCGAACCGAACTAGCGGGAGGCTCGGAACAGATACGCAGTATTTT.

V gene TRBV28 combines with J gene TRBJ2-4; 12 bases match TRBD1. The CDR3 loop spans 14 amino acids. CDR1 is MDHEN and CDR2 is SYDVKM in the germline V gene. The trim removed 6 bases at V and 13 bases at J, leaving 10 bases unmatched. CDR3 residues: CASRFRDRGQEQYF. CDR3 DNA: TGTGCCAGCAGATTTCGGGACAGGGGGCAAGAGCAGTACTTC.

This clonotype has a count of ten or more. The CDR3: CSAFSGATDTQYF. DNA for the CDR3: TGCAGTGCTTTCTCGGGGGCTACAGATACGCAGTATTTT. The chain couples TRBV20-1 to TRBJ2-3; possibly TRBD1 or TRBD2 for D (6 bases each). Germline-derived CDR1 and CDR2 are DFQATT and SNEGSKA (reference sequence). The ends were cut back, 5 bases at V and 3 bases at J, with 12 bases in the middle. The CDR3 runs to 13 residues.

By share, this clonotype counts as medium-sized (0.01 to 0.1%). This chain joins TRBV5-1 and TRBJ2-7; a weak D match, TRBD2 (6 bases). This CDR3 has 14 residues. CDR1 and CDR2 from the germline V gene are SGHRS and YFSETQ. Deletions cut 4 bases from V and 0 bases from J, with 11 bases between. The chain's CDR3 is CASSPSGDSYEQYF. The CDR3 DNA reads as TGCGCCAGCAGCCCCTCGGGGGACTCCTACGAGCAGTACTTC.